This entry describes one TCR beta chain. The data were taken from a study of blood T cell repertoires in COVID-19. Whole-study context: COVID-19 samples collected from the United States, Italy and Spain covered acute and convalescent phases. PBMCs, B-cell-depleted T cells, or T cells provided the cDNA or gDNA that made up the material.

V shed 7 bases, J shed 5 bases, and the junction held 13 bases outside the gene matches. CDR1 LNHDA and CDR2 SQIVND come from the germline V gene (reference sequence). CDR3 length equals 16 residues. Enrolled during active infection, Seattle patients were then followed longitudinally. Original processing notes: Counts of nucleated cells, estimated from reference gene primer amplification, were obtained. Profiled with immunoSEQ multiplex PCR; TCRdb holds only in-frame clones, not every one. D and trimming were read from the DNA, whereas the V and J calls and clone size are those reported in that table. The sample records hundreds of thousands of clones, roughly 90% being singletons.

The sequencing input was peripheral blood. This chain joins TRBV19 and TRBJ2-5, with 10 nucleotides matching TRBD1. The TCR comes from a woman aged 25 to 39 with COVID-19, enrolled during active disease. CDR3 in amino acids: CASKGKDRGIGETQYF. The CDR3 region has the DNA TGTGCCAGTAAAGGGAAGGACAGGGGGATCGGGGAGACCCAGTACTTC.